This entry lists 14 T cell receptor beta chains sequenced from one sample in a study of T cells in localized non-small cell lung cancer. Assay: immunoSEQ multiplex PCR; the TCRdb copy retains only in-frame clones and omits some. The table shows about 19,000 clones, with about 83% occurring only once. The sequenced sample was peripheral blood, obtained before any cancer treatment. Receptors were obtained from a man between 40 and 75 years old with stage I lung adenocarcinoma.

The rearrangement uses TRBV5-1 and TRBJ2-2; 8 bases map to TRBD1. Germline lookup yields CDR1 SGHRS and CDR2 YFSETQ. The ends lost 0 bases at V and 7 bases at J; junction bases unmatched: 5. The CDR3 is 15 amino acids. The CDR3 bases are TGCGCCAGCAGCTTGGATAGGACAGGGATCGGGGAGCTGTTTTTT. Protein: CASSLDRTGIGELFF.

The chain carries TRBV19 and TRBJ2-1, with D hard to call. CDR3 size: 12 residues. Trimming stripped 3 bases from V and 12 bases from J, with 12 bases between. CDR1 and CDR2 (germline): LNHDA, SQIVND (reference sequence). The CDR3 sequence: CASSMGGMVQFF. The DNA for the CDR3 is TGTGCCAGTAGTATGGGTGGGATGGTGCAGTTCTTC.

V and J are TRBV11-2 and TRBJ2-3; D possibly corresponds to TRBD2 (6 bases). V lost 1 base to trimming and J lost 9 bases, with 8 bases between them. The CDR3 runs to 12 residues. The germline V gene has CDR1 SGHAT and CDR2 FQNNGV. CDR3 DNA sequence: TGTGCCAGCAGCTTAGGGGGGAGGACGCAGTATTTT. Translation gives CASSLGGRTQYF.

Notes on this clone: Compared with germline, one end of the junction differs, possibly owing to a read error. This sequence joins TRBV10-3 and TRBJ1-2; D is uncertain. CDR1 is ENHRY and CDR2 is SYGVKD in the germline V gene. This CDR3 is built from 13 residues. CDR3 nucleotides: TGTGCCAGCAGTGAAGTTTCACTGGGGGGCTACACCTTC. Protein product: CASSEVSLGGYTF.

This chain links TRBV9 with TRBJ2-3; weak D call: TRBD2 (5 bases). The CDR3 runs to 14 residues. Germline V lookup: CDR1 SGDLS, CDR2 YYNGEE. The V and J ends lost 4 bases and 6 bases respectively, with 15 bases between them. The CDR3: CASSPLLVWDTQYF. The CDR3 nucleotides are TGTGCCAGCAGCCCCTTACTAGTTTGGGATACGCAGTATTTT.

The V gene is TRBV28, the J gene TRBJ1-4, with unresolved D. The CDR3 is 20 residues long. Trimming took 4 bases from V and 2 from J, leaving 26 bases between them. Germline-derived CDR1 and CDR2 are MDHEN and SYDVKM. The CDR3 sequence: CASSSPGTPTFQMTNEKLFF. In nucleotides, the CDR3 is TGTGCCAGCAGTTCACCGGGCACGCCCACTTTTCAGATGACTAATGAAAAACTGTTTTTT. The variable domain in full, with the rest retrieved from reference TRBV28 and TRBJ1-4, is DVKVTQSSRYLVKRTGEKVFLECVQDMDHENMFWYRQDPGLGLRLIYFSYDVKMKEKGDIPEGYSVSREKKERFSLILESASTNQTSMYLCASSSPGTPTFQMTNEKLFFGSGTQLSVL.

V is TRBV11-2 and J is TRBJ2-7; TRBD1 is a possible D gene (6 bases). The germline V gene has CDR1 SGHAT and CDR2 FQNNGV. This CDR3 has 15 residues. The V and J ends lost 1 base and 2 bases respectively, with 12 bases between them. CDR3 DNA: TGTGCCAGCAGCTTAGGGGGGACACCAGCCTACGAGCAGTACTTC. This sequence encodes CASSLGGTPAYEQYF.

In DNA, the CDR3 is TGTGCCAGCAGCTTGGGGACAGAGACCTACGAGCAGTACTTC. Its protein is CASSLGTETYEQYF. The rearrangement links TRBV5-6 to TRBJ2-7; weak D call: TRBD1 (6 bases). CDR1 is SGHDT and CDR2 is YYEEEE in the germline V gene. The CDR3 runs to 14 residues. V was pared by 0 bases and J by 2 bases, with 9 bases between. The full variable domain, in which reference TRBV5-6 and TRBJ2-7 provide the parts outside the CDR3, is DAGVTQSPTHLIKTRGQQVTLRCSPKSGHDTVSWYQQALGQGPQFIFQYYEEEERQRGNFPDRFSGHQFPNYSSELNVNALLLGDSALYLCASSLGTETYEQYFGPGTRLTVT.

This clone was seen once. This chain links TRBV29-1 with TRBJ1-1, with D perhaps TRBD1 (5 bases). CDR1 SQVTM and CDR2 ANQGSEA come from the germline V gene. This CDR3 contains 11 residues. Trimming shortened V by 6 bases and J by 4 bases, and 9 bases separated the two germline ends. CDR3 amino acids: CSVTRGTEAFF. The CDR3 DNA follows: TGCAGCGTGACAAGGGGCACTGAAGCTTTCTTT.

The chain employs TRBV6-6 and TRBJ2-1, with D perhaps matching TRBD2 (8 bases). The length of the CDR3 is 15 residues. CDR1 and CDR2 from the germline V gene are MNHNY and SVGAGI (reference sequence). V was pared by 8 bases and J by 5 bases, with 19 bases between. CDR3 loop: CASEGARAGDNEQFF. The CDR3 DNA sequence: TGTGCCAGCGAGGGGGCGCGAGCGGGAGACAATGAGCAGTTCTTC.

The chain is built from TRBV30 and TRBJ2-1, with D unclear. Germline values: CDR1 GTSNPN, CDR2 SVGIG (reference sequence). V lost 2 bases and J 0 bases, leaving 11 bases between the germline ends. The CDR3 length is 15 residues. The CDR3 here is CAWSSSLSSYNEQFF. The CDR3 DNA is TGTGCCTGGAGTTCCTCCCTGAGCTCCTACAATGAGCAGTTCTTC.

This chain uses TRBV9 with TRBJ2-5, with 9 positions matching TRBD1. The germline V gene has CDR1 SGDLS and CDR2 YYNGEE. V shed 2 bases and J 5 bases; nucleotides not matched to a gene: 4. This CDR3 has 14 amino acids. The CDR3 coding sequence is TGTGCCAGCAGCGTCACAGGGGGCCGGGAGACCCAGTACTTC. Its protein is CASSVTGGRETQYF. Supplemented by reference TRBV9 and TRBJ2-5, the full variable domain reads DSGVTQTPKHLITATGQRVTLRCSPRSGDLSVYWYQQSLDQGLQFLIQYYNGEERAKGNILERFSAQQFPDLHSELNLSSLELGDSALYFCASSVTGGRETQYFGPGTRLLVL.

V usage is TRBV5-6 and J usage is TRBJ2-7; TRBD1 matches at 7 bases. CDR3 length: 13 amino acids. Germline V gives CDR1 SGHDT, CDR2 YYEEEE. V lost 0 bases to trimming and J lost 3 bases; unmatched junction nucleotides: 0. CDR3 protein: CASSLDRGYEQYF. CDR3 DNA sequence: TGTGCCAGCAGCTTGGACAGGGGCTACGAGCAGTACTTC.

The chain recombines TRBV6-5 with TRBJ1-5, with D possibly matching TRBD1 (5 bases). The germline V gene has CDR1 MNHEY and CDR2 SVGAGI. The CDR3 contains 13 residues. Trimming stripped 8 bases from V and 4 bases from J, with 12 bases between. The CDR3 sequence: CASLGGRNQPQHF. In DNA, the CDR3 is TGTGCCAGCTTGGGGGGGAGAAATCAGCCCCAGCATTTT.